This T cell receptor beta chain stems from a study of blood T cell repertoires in COVID-19. The data were produced by immunoSEQ multiplex PCR, yet TCRdb's version contains in-frame clones alone and is incomplete. The sample holds over 200,000 clones, 80% to 90% seen once. The germline CDR1 and CDR2 sequences are GTSNPN and SVGIG (reference sequence). V trimming: 1 base; J trimming: 8 bases; junction bases outside the gene matches: 1. CDR3 length: 13 amino acids. The receptor was derived from a woman in her twenties or thirties who had been exposed to COVID-19. Sequencing input: PBMCs or T cells enriched from blood (not recorded which). This chain uses TRBV30 with TRBJ2-1, with 11 bases fitting TRBD2. For the CDR3, the DNA is TGTGCCTGGAGTGGACTAGCGGGATATGAGCAGTTCTTC. It specifies CAWSGLAGYEQFF. Variable domain in full (rest from reference TRBV30 and TRBJ2-1): SQTIHQWPATLVQPVGSPLSLECTVEGTSNPNLYWYRQAAGRGLQLLFYSVGIGQISSEVPQNLSASRPQDRQFILSSKKLLLSDSGFYLCAWSGLAGYEQFFGPGTRLTVL.